These 32 T cell receptor beta chains were sequenced from one sample in a study of beta chain features in type 1 diabetes. The antigens for these receptors are not known. All of the isolated RNA was reverse transcribed, so expressed TCRB transcripts were sequenced. Clones were read by immunoSEQ multiplex PCR, and TCRdb kept only the in-frame ones, dropping some. The table has around 100,000 clones, 28% seen once. Study-wide points: Among patients with Type 1 diabetes, TCRB CDR3s were moderately but significantly shorter in every one of the four CD4+ subsets.

The sample was central memory CD4+ T cells from blood. The receptors were gathered from a woman between 18 and 29 years old with type 1 diabetes.

The V and J genes are TRBV21-1 and TRBJ2-7; TRBD1 was called by the table and not checked on the DNA. TRBV21-1 represents a pseudogene. The CDR3 extends over 15 amino acids. In nucleotides, the CDR3 is TGTGCCAGCAGCAAACCCGGATCATTTAGACACGAGCAGTACGTC. Protein product: CASSKPGSFRHEQYV.

This sequence joins TRBV6-1 and TRBJ1-1; no definite D call. CDR1 is MNHNS, CDR2 SASEGT, per germline. The V end lost 8 bases, the J end lost 6 bases, and 13 bases lay between the germline ends. The CDR3 has 12 amino acids. CDR3 sequence reads: CASGRLKAEAFF. CDR3 coding DNA: TGTGCCAGCGGAAGACTGAAGGCTGAAGCTTTCTTT.

This clone has a handful of counts. The CDR3, as DNA: TGTGCCAGCAGCTTAACACTAGCGTTCTCCGGGGAGCTGTTTTTT. It specifies CASSLTLAFSGELFF. The chain employs TRBV7-2 and TRBJ2-2; 7 nucleotides match TRBD2. The CDR3 runs to 15 residues. V dropped 2 bases and J dropped 6; count of bases not matched to a gene: 6. From germline, CDR1 is SGHTA and CDR2 FQGNSA. Complete variable domain (other parts from reference TRBV7-2 and TRBJ2-2): GAGVSQSPSNKVTEKGKDVELRCDPISGHTALYWYRQSLGQGLEFLIYFQGNSAPDKSGLPSDRFSAERTGGSVSTLTIQRTQQEDSAVYLCASSLTLAFSGELFFGEGSRLTVL.

The rearrangement links TRBV5-1 to TRBJ2-1, with 11 bases lining up with TRBD2. V lost 4 bases and J lost 3; bases outside the gene matches: 3. Germline V gives CDR1 SGHRS, CDR2 YFSETQ. The length of the CDR3 is 15 residues. This CDR3 is CASSPGLADYNEQFF. For the CDR3, the DNA is TGCGCCAGCAGCCCGGGACTAGCGGACTACAATGAGCAGTTCTTC.

This rearrangement joins TRBV7-9 to TRBJ1-2; a possible D gene is TRBD1 (6 bases). V shed 0 bases and J shed 4 bases, with 9 bases lying between them. Germline V gives CDR1 SEHNR, CDR2 FQNEAQ (reference sequence). CDR3 size: 14 residues. The DNA for the CDR3 is TGTGCCAGCAGCTTAGCGGCCAGGGGCTATGGCTACACCTTC. Protein product: CASSLAARGYGYTF.

This clone was seen more than once but under ten times. J is TRBJ2-4 and V is TRBV6-6; 9 bases align to TRBD1. This CDR3 spans 16 amino acids. Trimming removed 4 bases from V and 3 bases from J; junction bases left unmatched: 7. Germline lookup yields CDR1 MNHNY and CDR2 SVGAGI (reference sequence). The CDR3 region has the DNA TGTGCCAGCAGTTTTCCAACAGGGGGCGGCAAAAACATTCAGTACTTC. It yields the protein CASSFPTGGGKNIQYF.

CDR3 region: CASSLGTGFEETQYF. The CDR3 DNA follows: TGTGCCAGCAGTCTCGGGACAGGGTTTGAAGAGACCCAGTACTTC. The V gene is TRBV28, the J gene TRBJ2-5; TRBD1 matches at 9 bases. The CDR3 is 15 amino acids. Germline CDR1 and CDR2: MDHEN and SYDVKM. V shed 5 bases and J 3 bases; nucleotides not matched to a gene: 7. The full variable domain, its missing parts supplied by reference TRBV28 and TRBJ2-5, is DVKVTQSSRYLVKRTGEKVFLECVQDMDHENMFWYRQDPGLGLRLIYFSYDVKMKEKGDIPEGYSVSREKKERFSLILESASTNQTSMYLCASSLGTGFEETQYFGPGTRLLVL.

The genes are TRBV11-3 and TRBJ2-1; D might be TRBD2 (6 bases). Trimming removed 1 base at V and 4 bases at J, with 11 bases between. CDR1 is SGHNT and CDR2 is YENEEA in the germline V gene. The CDR3 extends over 15 amino acids. The CDR3 nucleotides are TGTGCCAGCAGCTTAGGGGCTAGCGAGTACAATGAGCAGTTCTTC. Translation: CASSLGASEYNEQFF.

The genes are TRBV5-1 and TRBJ2-1, with 8 bases fitting TRBD1. Germline-derived CDR1 and CDR2 are SGHRS and YFSETQ. CDR3 length: 14 residues. V gave up 4 bases and J gave up 10 bases; unmatched junction bases: 10. In DNA form, the CDR3 reads TGCGCCAGCAGCGTCGAACAGGGGGTCGGAGAGCAGTTCTTC. This codes for CASSVEQGVGEQFF.

The chain recombines TRBV2 with TRBJ1-1; the D is unclear. V was shortened by 5 bases and J by 11 bases, with 15 bases between the two germline ends. This CDR3 is built from 12 residues. Germline V CDR1 and CDR2: SNHLY, FYNNEI. In nucleotides, the CDR3 is TGTGCCAGCAGTTTCGAACCCCTTCGGGCTTTCTTT. It translates to CASSFEPLRAFF.

This clone was picked up one time. J is TRBJ1-5 and V is TRBV10-3; TRBD1 aligns across 7 bases. This CDR3 has 13 amino acids. Germline V gene data show CDR1 as ENHRY and CDR2 as SYGVKD. V lost 11 bases and J lost 4; bases outside the gene matches: 8. The CDR3 sequence is CASGQVNNQPQHF. CDR3 DNA: TGTGCCTCCGGACAGGTGAATAATCAGCCCCAGCATTTT.

This clone was detected only a few times. The V gene is TRBV6-6, the J gene TRBJ1-4; D call uncertain. CDR3 length: 12 residues. CDR1 and CDR2 from the germline V gene are MNHNY and SVGAGI (reference sequence). Trimming left V 2 bases short and J 16 bases short, with 14 bases between. CDR3: CASSYEESPPFF. The DNA for the CDR3 is TGTGCCAGCAGTTACGAGGAGTCCCCGCCGTTTTTT.

The J gene is TRBJ1-1, the V gene TRBV5-4, with 7 bases lining up with TRBD1. The CDR3 spans 13 residues. Germline loops: CDR1 SGHNT, CDR2 YYREEE (reference sequence). Trimming at V came to 7 bases and at J to 7 bases, leaving 10 bases not matched to a gene. The CDR3 sequence is CASDRDSRGEAFF. CDR3 sequence (DNA): TGTGCCAGCGACCGGGACAGCCGGGGTGAAGCTTTCTTT.

The V and J genes are TRBV19 and TRBJ1-2; 10 bases line up with TRBD1. Trimming cost V 5 bases and J 8 bases; bases outside gene matches: 11. Per germline, CDR1 LNHDA and CDR2 SQIVND (reference sequence). CDR3 length equals 15 residues. The CDR3 here is CASSGIGTGDVGYTF. DNA of the CDR3: TGTGCCAGTAGTGGAATCGGGACAGGGGACGTCGGCTACACCTTC.

The chain has TRBV2 and TRBJ2-3; TRBD2 agrees at 14 bases. From germline, CDR1 is SNHLY and CDR2 FYNNEI. The CDR3 loop spans 17 amino acids. V lost 8 bases to trimming and J lost 6 bases; unmatched junction nucleotides: 13. The CDR3 sequence: CASGMNPGLAGADTQYF. The DNA of the CDR3 is TGTGCCAGCGGTATGAATCCGGGACTAGCGGGAGCTGATACGCAGTATTTT.

The rearrangement uses TRBV19 and TRBJ2-1; 8 bases map to TRBD1. Germline-derived CDR1 and CDR2 are LNHDA and SQIVND (reference sequence). The J segment lost 3 bases and the V segment lost 7 bases, leaving 8 bases of the junction unmatched. This CDR3 is built from 15 residues. The CDR3 region is CASIPNRGFYNEQFF. CDR3 nucleotides: TGTGCCAGTATCCCTAACAGGGGGTTCTACAATGAGCAGTTCTTC.

The rearrangement joins TRBV28 to TRBJ2-7; 10 bases are shared with TRBD1. This CDR3 is built from 14 residues. From germline, CDR1 is MDHEN and CDR2 SYDVKM. The junction had 7 bases not matched to a gene; V was cut back by 5 bases and J by 6 bases. CDR3 coding DNA: TGTGCCAGCAGTCAACGACAGGGGGCTGGCGAGCAGTACTTC. It translates to CASSQRQGAGEQYF.

This chain uses TRBV5-6 with TRBJ2-7; the match to TRBD2 covers 7 bases. This CDR3 comprises 13 residues. The ends lost 1 base at V and 6 bases at J; junction bases unmatched: 4. CDR1 and CDR2 from the germline V gene are SGHDT and YYEEEE. The CDR3 region is CASSLSGISEQYV. The CDR3 nucleotides are TGTGCCAGCAGCTTGAGCGGGATTAGCGAGCAGTACGTC.

In its sample, this clone was seen a few times. The chain employs TRBV7-2 and TRBJ2-1; 13 bases match TRBD2. The CDR3 covers 16 residues. The germline V gene encodes CDR1 SGHTA and CDR2 FQGNSA. V shed 4 bases, J shed 7 bases, and the junction held 7 bases outside the gene matches. The CDR3 region has the DNA TGTGCCAGCAGCTCGCAACTAGCGGGAGGGGGGAATGAGCAGTTCTTC. This gives the protein CASSSQLAGGGNEQFF.

The V call is TRBV28, the J call TRBJ2-2; 8 positions match TRBD1. Germline loops: CDR1 MDHEN, CDR2 SYDVKM. The CDR3 is made up of 15 amino acids. The J segment lost 2 bases and the V segment lost 7 bases, leaving 6 bases of the junction unmatched. CDR3 residues: CASTAQGANTGELFF. CDR3 coding DNA: TGTGCCAGCACCGCCCAGGGGGCCAACACCGGGGAGCTGTTTTTT.

This clone occurred a few times. The chain couples TRBV7-2 to TRBJ2-3; D is ambiguous. Looked up from germline, CDR1 is SGHTA and CDR2 is FQGNSA. Trimming removed 4 bases at V and 4 bases at J, with 15 bases between. This CDR3 is built from 15 residues. CDR3 protein: CASSSPTVSPDTQYF. The CDR3 DNA is TGTGCCAGCAGCTCCCCCACAGTATCCCCAGATACGCAGTATTTT.

This clone was observed a handful of times. The chain is built from TRBV5-4 and TRBJ1-2, with D possibly being TRBD1 (5 bases). Germline assignment: CDR1 SGHNT and CDR2 YYREEE (reference sequence). Trimming pared 0 bases from V and 5 bases from J, leaving 8 bases between. The CDR3 length is 13 residues. In nucleotides, the CDR3 is TGTGCCAGCAGCTTGGTGGGGCAATATGGCTACACCTTC. The encoded protein is CASSLVGQYGYTF. The whole variable domain, filled in from reference TRBV5-4 and TRBJ1-2, reads ETGVTQSPTHLIKTRGQQVTLRCSSQSGHNTVSWYQQALGQGPQFIFQYYREEENGRGNFPPRFSGLQFPNYSSELNVNALELDDSALYLCASSLVGQYGYTFGSGTRLTVV.

The chain carries TRBV7-9 and TRBJ1-4; D gene ambiguous. Germline values: CDR1 SEHNR, CDR2 FQNEAQ (reference sequence). Trimming removed 2 bases at V and 5 bases at J, with 9 bases between. This CDR3 has 14 amino acids. In nucleotides, the CDR3 is TGTGCCAGCAGCTTATCCTTCGGGAATGAAAAACTGTTTTTT. It is translated as CASSLSFGNEKLFF.

V gene TRBV4-3 combines with J gene TRBJ1-2; D may be TRBD1 (5 bases). Germline V gene data show CDR1 as LGHNA and CDR2 as YSLEER. Trimming cost V 0 bases and J 4 bases, with 12 bases left between them. The CDR3 runs to 15 residues. The CDR3 region is CASSQEQPGSYGYTF. The DNA of the CDR3 is TGCGCCAGCAGCCAAGAGCAGCCAGGGTCCTATGGCTACACCTTC.

This clone has just a few counts. The chain recombines TRBV14 with TRBJ2-3; 8 nucleotides align to TRBD1. This CDR3 spans 16 amino acids. Germline V gives CDR1 SGHDN, CDR2 FVKESK. With V trimmed by 4 bases and J by 0 bases, 6 bases remained unmatched. As DNA, the CDR3 is TGTGCCAGCAGCCGGTGGACAGGGACCAGCACAGATACGCAGTATTTT. Translating gives CASSRWTGTSTDTQYF.

This sequence joins TRBV5-1 and TRBJ2-2; D perhaps matches TRBD1 (6 bases). Germline V gene lookup returns CDR1 SGHRS and CDR2 YFSETQ. There are 16 residues in the CDR3. The V gene lost 3 bases and the J gene lost 2 bases, with 14 bases spanning the gap. CDR3 bases: TGCGCCAGCAGCTGGATCGGGACACTTAACACCGGGGAGCTGTTTTTT. Encoded protein: CASSWIGTLNTGELFF. Filled out from reference TRBV5-1 and TRBJ2-2, the complete variable domain reads KAGVTQTPRYLIKTRGQQVTLSCSPISGHRSVSWYQQTPGQGLQFLFEYFSETQRNKGNFPGRFSGRQFSNSRSEMNVSTLELGDSALYLCASSWIGTLNTGELFFGEGSRLTVL.

The chain recombines TRBV6-5 with TRBJ2-1; the D gene is possibly TRBD1 (6 bases). Germline-derived CDR1 and CDR2 are MNHEY and SVGAGI. V was clipped by 2 bases and J by 6 bases, with 11 bases between them. The CDR3 covers 14 residues. The CDR3 DNA follows: TGTGCCAGCAGTTACCGGACAGACCCCAATGAGCAGTTCTTC. Residues: CASSYRTDPNEQFF.

The chain is built from TRBV7-9 and TRBJ1-1, with D possibly TRBD1 on 5 matching bases. Germline CDR1 and CDR2: SEHNR and FQNEAQ (reference sequence). This CDR3 has 12 residues. The V end lost 5 bases, the J end lost 7 bases, and 11 bases lay between the germline ends. CDR3 sequence reads: CASSERGSEAFF. The CDR3 nucleotides are TGTGCCAGCAGCGAGCGGGGGAGTGAAGCTTTCTTT.

This clone was seen a few times. The rearrangement links TRBV29-1 to TRBJ2-1; 12 nucleotides match TRBD2. V lost 4 bases, J lost 8 bases, and 9 bases stayed unmatched. The CDR3 is 15 amino acids. CDR1 and CDR2 (germline): SQVTM, ANQGSEA. The CDR3 DNA follows: TGCAGCGTTGCCCCACTAGCGGGAGGTCGGGATGAGCAGTTCTTC. It translates to CSVAPLAGGRDEQFF.

This clone occurred once. The chain uses TRBV19 and TRBJ2-1; D is unclear. The germline CDR1 and CDR2 sequences are LNHDA and SQIVND (reference sequence). The CDR3 extends over 12 amino acids. Trimming removed 6 bases from V and 5 bases from J, with 8 bases in between. As DNA, the CDR3 is TGTGCCAGTAGGTGGCGGAACAATGAGCAGTTCTTC. Amino acids: CASRWRNNEQFF.

This clone was counted only a few times. The chain couples TRBV10-3 to TRBJ2-1, with TRBD2 identical over 8 bases. Germline V gene sequence: CDR1 ENHRY, CDR2 SYGVKD. The CDR3 spans 14 residues. V dropped 5 bases and J dropped 8; count of bases not matched to a gene: 8. The CDR3 bases are TGTGCCATCAGTATGAGCGGGAGCGAGGATGAGCAGTTCTTC. It encodes CAISMSGSEDEQFF.

In DNA, the CDR3 is TGCGCCAGCAGCCAAGATCTTACCTTGGGACAGTATGGCTACACCTTC. It codes for CASSQDLTLGQYGYTF. The chain couples TRBV4-3 to TRBJ1-2; 7 bases are a match to TRBD1. The CDR3 contains 16 residues. Per the germline V gene, CDR1 is LGHNA and CDR2 is YSLEER. J was trimmed by 5 bases and V by 0 bases; bases with no gene match: 9.